These 3 T cell receptor beta chains came from one sample sequenced in a study of Graves' ophthalmopathy and Graves' hyperthyroidism. TCR beta CDR3 regions were amplified from RNA transcripts. An initial RT-PCR round employing HTBI primers preceded a second-round multiplex PCR. TCRdb redid the calling of the multiplex PCR reads with MiXCR, one entry per CDR3 protein. The sample lists some 210,000 distinct CDR3 sequences; roughly 27% were seen once. The sequencing input was peripheral blood. All receptors derive from a man aged 45-65 years with Graves' ophthalmopathy.

Many counts were recorded for this clonotype. The junction does not match germline at one end; this may be a read error. The gene calls are TRBV6-1 and TRBJ2-7; D call uncertain. Germline CDR1 is MNHNS and CDR2 is SASEGT. The CDR3 spans 14 residues. CDR3 region: CASSDVNTYYEQCF. The CDR3 DNA follows: TGTGCCAGCAGTGATGTGAACACATACTACGAGCAGTGCTTC.

This clonotype was seen repeatedly, ten times or more. The chain recombines TRBV11-2 with TRBJ2-7, with D maybe TRBD1 (5 bases). CDR3 length: 14 residues. The germline V gene encodes CDR1 SGHAT and CDR2 FQNNGV. Trimming left V 0 bases short and J 3 bases short, with 9 bases between. The CDR3 coding sequence is TGTGCCAGCAGCTTAGATACGACAGACTACGAGCAGTACTTC. This sequence encodes CASSLDTTDYEQYF.

This clonotype was seen ten or more times. This chain links TRBV12-3 or TRBV12-4 with TRBJ1-5; tentatively, D is TRBD1 (6 bases). V was cut by 7 bases and J by 4 bases, with 14 bases left in between. The CDR3 runs 14 residues. The CDR3 DNA reads TGTGCCAGCAAAACCCAGGGGTCGAATCAGCCCCAGCATTTT. This codes for CASKTQGSNQPQHF.